The entry below gives a single T cell receptor beta chain sequence along with its context. The repertoire was sequenced with immunoSEQ multiplex PCR; TCRdb's copy has only in-frame clones and lacks some. This sample has approximately 70,000 clones, with about four fifths found just once. Germline-derived CDR1 and CDR2 are SGHNT and YYREEE (reference sequence). This CDR3 comprises 15 residues. J gave up 2 bases and V 4 bases, and 3 bases lay outside the gene matches. This sample was taken from a study of OX40 agonist ivuxolimab in advanced cancers. Study overall: Partial responses were achieved by three patients, one with hepatocellular carcinoma and two with cutaneous melanoma.

This sample comprised CD4+ or CD8+ T cells sorted from blood, obtained in a trial of the OX40 agonist ivuxolimab. The TCR was taken from an adult with an advanced solid tumor such as melanoma, head and neck, liver or kidney cancer. V gene TRBV5-4 combines with J gene TRBJ2-7, with 13 bases aligning to TRBD2. CDR3 sequence: CASSPGTSGTYEQYF. The CDR3 bases are TGTGCCAGCAGCCCCGGGACTAGCGGGACCTACGAGCAGTACTTC. Supplemented by reference TRBV5-4 and TRBJ2-7, the full variable domain reads ETGVTQSPTHLIKTRGQQVTLRCSSQSGHNTVSWYQQALGQGPQFIFQYYREEENGRGNFPPRFSGLQFPNYSSELNVNALELDDSALYLCASSPGTSGTYEQYFGPGTRLTVT.